This T cell receptor (beta chain) stems from a study of cytomegalovirus exposure and HLA in healthy donors. Study conclusions and caveats: The authors later found most CMV-associated TCR beta chains appeared HLA-restricted. Follow-up analysis found HLA locus-dependent TCR association rates, highest for DRB1 and lowest for HLA-C.

Both 60 Vbeta primers and 13 Jbeta primers went into the PCR. Data came from immunoSEQ multiplex PCR; TCRdb stores just in-frame clones and leaves some out. The profile covers about 110,000 clones, with around 75% appearing a single time and about 2.3% taken by the ten largest. CDR3 length: 13 residues. V lost 0 bases to trimming and J lost 4 bases, with 4 bases between them. Looked up from germline, CDR1 is SGDLS and CDR2 is YYNGEE. Of note for this clone: Antigen: not known.

V and J are TRBV9 and TRBJ2-2; D remains unclear. This clonotype was obtained from a man in his forties in good health and CMV-seronegative. The sequencing sample was made of PBMCs. The CDR3 region has the DNA TGTGCCAGCAGCGTAGATATCACCGGGGAGCTGTTTTTT. Translating it yields CASSVDITGELFF.